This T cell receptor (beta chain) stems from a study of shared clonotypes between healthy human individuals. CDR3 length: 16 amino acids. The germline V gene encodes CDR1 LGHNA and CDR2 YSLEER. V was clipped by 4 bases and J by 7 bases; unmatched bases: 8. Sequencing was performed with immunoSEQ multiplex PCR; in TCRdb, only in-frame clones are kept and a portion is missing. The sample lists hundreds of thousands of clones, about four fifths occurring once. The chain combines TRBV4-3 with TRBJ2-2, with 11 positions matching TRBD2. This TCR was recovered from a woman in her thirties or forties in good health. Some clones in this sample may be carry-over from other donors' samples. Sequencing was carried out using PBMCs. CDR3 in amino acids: CASSRPLAGDHGELFF. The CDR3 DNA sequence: TGCGCCAGCAGCCGCCCACTAGCGGGGGACCACGGGGAGCTGTTTTTT.